The 24 T cell receptor beta chains below were found in one sample sequenced in a study of T cells in Graves' hyperthyroidism and ophthalmopathy. Authors of the study amplified TCR beta CDR3 regions from RNA transcripts. The TCR CDR3 first-round RT-PCR relied on the HTBI primer set. MiXCR, run by TCRdb on the multiplex PCR reads, gives a single entry per CDR3 protein. The sample lists about 570,000 distinct CDR3 sequences, about 14% occurring once. The sample consisted of blood. The receptors were gathered from a woman in her forties with Graves' hyperthyroidism.

Notes on this clonotype: It may be a read error: a sequence one base away is much more abundant. The chain uses TRBV30 and TRBJ2-2; a weak D match, TRBD2 (6 bases). Deletions cut 1 base from V and 2 bases from J, with 14 bases between. The CDR3 has 16 residues. Germline lookup yields CDR1 GTSNPN and CDR2 SVGIG (reference sequence). DNA for the CDR3: TGTGCCTGGAGTGGTAGGCGGGGCCATAACACCGGGGAGCTGTTTTTT. This codes for CAWSGRRGHNTGELFF. Combining the CDR3 with reference TRBV30 and TRBJ2-2 gives the whole variable domain SQTIHQWPATLVQPVGSPLSLECTVEGTSNPNLYWYRQAAGRGLQLLFYSVGIGQISSEVPQNLSASRPQDRQFILSSKKLLLSDSGFYLCAWSGRRGHNTGELFFGEGSRLTVL.

In regard to this clonotype: Being one base from a much bigger clone, this may be a read error. The rearrangement uses TRBV7-3 and TRBJ1-2; 10 bases match TRBD1. CDR1 is SGHTA, CDR2 FQGTGA, per germline. The CDR3 is 16 amino acids. For the CDR3, the DNA is TGTGCCAGCATCTTATACGACAGGGGGCCTAACTATGGCTACACCTTC. It is translated as CASILYDRGPNYGYTF. Supplemented by reference TRBV7-3 and TRBJ1-2, the full variable domain reads GAGVSQTPSNKVTEKGKYVELRCDPISGHTALYWYRQSLGQGPEFLIYFQGTGAADDSGLPNDRFFAVRPEGSVSTLKIQRTERGDSAVYLCASILYDRGPNYGYTFGSGTRLTVV.

A few counts support this clonotype. The chain is built from TRBV6-1 and TRBJ1-2; 8 bases match TRBD1. The CDR3 sequence is 15 residues long. Trimming cost V 5 bases and J 6 bases; bases outside gene matches: 11. Looked up from germline, CDR1 is MNHNS and CDR2 is SASEGT. CDR3 sequence reads: CASSSNRDRLHGYTF. The CDR3 DNA follows: TGTGCCAGCAGTTCAAACAGGGACAGGCTCCATGGCTACACCTTC.

The J gene is TRBJ2-2, the V gene TRBV5-1; 7 bases are a match to TRBD1. The length of the CDR3 is 14 residues. Trimming at V came to 4 bases and at J to 6 bases, leaving 6 bases not matched to a gene. Germline-derived CDR1 and CDR2 are SGHRS and YFSETQ. The CDR3 protein is CASSTTGVPGELFF. CDR3 nucleotides: TGCGCCAGCAGCACTACAGGGGTTCCCGGGGAGCTGTTTTTT.

This clonotype was picked up many times. CDR3 residues: CASSLRWGQETQYF. CDR3 nucleotides: TGTGCCAGCAGTTTAAGGTGGGGCCAAGAGACCCAGTACTTC. The genes are TRBV28 and TRBJ2-5, with D unclear. This CDR3 spans 14 amino acids. V lost 2 bases to trimming and J lost 1 base, with 8 bases between them. Germline CDR1 and CDR2: MDHEN and SYDVKM.

This clonotype has just a few counts. The J gene is TRBJ1-3, the V gene TRBV11-2; tentatively, D is TRBD1 (6 bases). This CDR3 has 13 amino acids. Germline values: CDR1 SGHAT, CDR2 FQNNGV. The V and J ends lost 5 bases and 4 bases respectively, with 9 bases between them. CDR3 coding DNA: TGTGCCAGCAGCGAAGACAGGGGAAACACCATATATTTT. Translating it yields CASSEDRGNTIYF.

The table lists this clonotype with many counts. V gene TRBV28 combines with J gene TRBJ2-2, with TRBD2 identical over 10 bases. Looked up from germline, CDR1 is MDHEN and CDR2 is SYDVKM. V shed 4 bases, J shed 5 bases, and the junction held 4 bases outside the gene matches. This CDR3 region has 15 residues. CDR3 sequence (DNA): TGTGCCAGCAGTTCTAGCGGGAGAGGGACCGGGGAGCTGTTTTTT. The encoded protein is CASSSSGRGTGELFF.

A remark on this clonotype: This may be a read error: a much more frequent sequence differs by one nucleotide. The rearrangement joins TRBV6-5 to TRBJ2-7; weak D call: TRBD1 (6 bases). Germline V gene lookup returns CDR1 MNHEY and CDR2 SVGAGI. V was trimmed by 1 base and J by 4 bases, leaving 11 bases between them. This CDR3 has 14 amino acids. The CDR3 region is CASSYYRQDYEQYF. The CDR3, as DNA: TGTGCCAGCAGTTACTATCGACAGGATTACGAGCAGTACTTC.

There are many counts of this clonotype. The V gene is TRBV5-5, the J gene TRBJ2-1, with D hard to call. V was trimmed by 1 base and J by 3 bases, leaving 14 bases between them. Germline CDR1 reads SGHKS; CDR2 reads YYEKEE (reference sequence). The CDR3 extends over 16 amino acids. The CDR3 region is CASSLSGIADYNEQFF. The CDR3 region has the DNA TGTGCCAGCAGCTTGTCTGGGATAGCAGACTACAATGAGCAGTTCTTC.

This clonotype was picked up a small number of times. The genes are TRBV27 and TRBJ2-6; D not certain. Between the trimmed V and J ends, which lost 5 bases and 4 bases, there was a span of 21 bases. Germline V gene sequence: CDR1 MNHEY, CDR2 SMNVEV (reference sequence). The CDR3 has 18 amino acids. Here the CDR3 reads CASSRPPAGGSGANVLTF. CDR3 DNA sequence: TGTGCCAGCAGTCGCCCGCCGGCCGGTGGATCCGGGGCCAACGTCCTGACTTTC.

At least ten counts were recorded for this clonotype. This chain links TRBV10-3 with TRBJ2-5; D might be TRBD2 (6 bases). V was trimmed by 0 bases and J by 2 bases, leaving 16 bases between them. Germline loops: CDR1 ENHRY, CDR2 SYGVKD. This CDR3 comprises 17 residues. CDR3 sequence (DNA): TGTGCCATCAGTGAGTCGAAAACCGGGGGAGGTCAAGAGACCCAGTACTTC. Translated, it gives CAISESKTGGGQETQYF.

This clonotype was picked up many times. The chain links TRBV27 to TRBJ2-7, with 11 positions matching TRBD1. The CDR3 has 14 amino acids. Looked up from germline, CDR1 is MNHEY and CDR2 is SMNVEV (reference sequence). V shed 1 base and J 6 bases; nucleotides not matched to a gene: 2. Written as DNA, the CDR3 is TGTGCCAGCAGTTTATTTGGGACAGGGGGCGAGCAGTACTTC. Translation gives CASSLFGTGGEQYF.

This clonotype showed up just a few times. At one boundary the junction diverges from the germline segment, which might be a read error. V and J are TRBV28 and TRBJ1-5; 7 bases match TRBD1. Germline CDR1 and CDR2: MDHEN and SYDVKM. The CDR3 covers 14 residues. The CDR3 DNA follows: TGTGCCGGCAGTTTTTCAGGGGGTAATCAGCCCCAGCATTTT. As protein: CAGSFSGGNQPQHF.

This clonotype was seen at least ten times. The chain carries TRBV28 and TRBJ2-7; 8 bases line up with TRBD1. V gave up 6 bases and J gave up 3 bases; unmatched junction bases: 7. Germline CDR1 reads MDHEN; CDR2 reads SYDVKM. CDR3 length: 14 residues. Here the CDR3 reads CASRLPDRGYEQYF. As DNA, the CDR3 is TGTGCCAGCAGATTACCCGACAGGGGCTACGAGCAGTACTTC.

This clonotype was detected a few times. This chain joins TRBV6-5 and TRBJ1-3; D not certain. The CDR3 totals 16 residues. Germline V CDR1 and CDR2: MNHEY, SVGAGI. Between the trimmed V and J ends, which lost 2 bases and 0 bases, there was a span of 11 bases. DNA for the CDR3: TGTGCCAGCAGTTACACCGGCCTTAACTCTGGAAACACCATATATTTT. This codes for CASSYTGLNSGNTIYF.

This clonotype was observed at least ten times. The rearrangement joins TRBV11-2 to TRBJ2-5, with 9 bases that match TRBD2. J was trimmed by 4 bases and V by 3 bases; bases with no gene match: 6. The length of the CDR3 is 15 residues. Germline CDR1 SGHAT, CDR2 FQNNGV. CDR3 in DNA: TGTGCCAGCAGCTTCGTGGCGGGAGGGCCAGAGACCCAGTACTTC. Protein sequence: CASSFVAGGPETQYF.

This clonotype was detected a few times. This rearrangement joins TRBV5-1 to TRBJ2-3; D is unresolved. Germline lookup yields CDR1 SGHRS and CDR2 YFSETQ. The CDR3 sequence is 12 residues long. V lost 6 bases and J 6 bases, leaving 11 bases between the germline ends. The CDR3 spells CASTDVEDTQYF. In DNA form, the CDR3 reads TGCGCCAGCACGGACGTCGAGGATACGCAGTATTTT.

The sample holds a few counts of this clonotype. The CDR3 DNA follows: TGTGCCAGCAGCTTATGGGAGGGGAGCTACGAGCAGTACTTC. Translating gives CASSLWEGSYEQYF. The J gene is TRBJ2-7, the V gene TRBV7-2, with 7 nucleotides matching TRBD2. Germline V gives CDR1 SGHTA, CDR2 FQGNSA. The CDR3 length is 14 residues. J gave up 3 bases and V 2 bases, and 4 bases lay outside the gene matches. Full variable domain (rest looked up from reference TRBV7-2 and TRBJ2-7): GAGVSQSPSNKVTEKGKDVELRCDPISGHTALYWYRQSLGQGLEFLIYFQGNSAPDKSGLPSDRFSAERTGGSVSTLTIQRTQQEDSAVYLCASSLWEGSYEQYFGPGTRLTVT.

This clonotype was seen just once. Just one base apart from a much larger clone, this may be a read error. The J gene is TRBJ1-1, the V gene TRBV6-9; D is unclear. Trimming shortened V by 3 bases and J by 4 bases, and 12 bases separated the two germline ends. Per germline, CDR1 MNHGY and CDR2 SVAAGI. The CDR3 spans 14 residues. The CDR3 loop reads CASSYNGWSTEAFF. Here the CDR3 DNA reads TGTGCCAGCAGTTACAATGGATGGAGCACTGAAGCTTTCTTT.

This clonotype was found a few times. The chain uses TRBV6-5 and TRBJ1-2; possible D gene TRBD1, 6 bases. Germline V gives CDR1 MNHEY, CDR2 SVGAGI. The V end was cut by 0 bases, the J end by 8 bases, with 10 bases between. This CDR3 spans 13 amino acids. CDR3 in DNA: TGTGCCAGCAGTTACTCGGGGGCGGAAGGCTACACCTTC. Its protein is CASSYSGAEGYTF.

The V and J genes are TRBV5-1 and TRBJ2-2; 12 bases are a match to TRBD2. Trimming cost V 3 bases and J 5 bases; bases outside gene matches: 11. This CDR3 has 18 residues. The germline V gene encodes CDR1 SGHRS and CDR2 YFSETQ. CDR3: CASSWSLAGGPRTGELFF. The DNA for the CDR3 is TGCGCCAGCAGCTGGAGTCTAGCGGGAGGGCCGAGGACCGGGGAGCTGTTTTTT.

The sample holds many counts of this clonotype. The rearrangement links TRBV11-1 to TRBJ2-3; 7 bases are a match to TRBD2. With V trimmed by 0 bases and J by 8 bases, 11 bases remained unmatched. The CDR3 runs 16 residues. Germline lookup yields CDR1 SGHAT and CDR2 FQDESV (reference sequence). The CDR3 coding sequence is TGTGCCAGCAGCTTAGCAGGCGGCGGGAGCGGAGGTACGCAGTATTTT. Its translation: CASSLAGGGSGGTQYF.

Ten or more counts support this clonotype. The CDR3: CASSWQTFNQPQHF. As DNA, the CDR3 is TGTGCCAGCAGTTGGCAGACCTTCAATCAGCCCCAGCATTTT. The genes are TRBV28 and TRBJ1-5; D unclear. V lost 4 bases, J lost 3 bases, and 10 bases lay in between. The CDR3 consists of 14 residues. Germline CDR1 is MDHEN and CDR2 is SYDVKM.

The CDR3 protein is CASSLPPHYEQYF. CDR3 coding DNA: TGTGCCAGCAGTCTACCCCCACATTACGAGCAGTACTTC. This chain links TRBV3-1 with TRBJ2-7; D is unresolved. V was cut by 6 bases and J by 4 bases, with 13 bases left in between. The CDR3 runs to 13 residues. Germline V gives CDR1 LGHDT, CDR2 YNNKEL (reference sequence).